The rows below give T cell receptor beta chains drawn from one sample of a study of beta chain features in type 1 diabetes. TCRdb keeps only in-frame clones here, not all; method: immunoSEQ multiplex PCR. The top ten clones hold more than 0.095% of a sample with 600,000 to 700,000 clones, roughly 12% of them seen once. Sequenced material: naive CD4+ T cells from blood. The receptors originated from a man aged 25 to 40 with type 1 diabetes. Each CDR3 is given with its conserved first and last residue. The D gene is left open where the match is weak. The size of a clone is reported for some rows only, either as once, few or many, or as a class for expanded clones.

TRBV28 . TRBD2 CASSLLAGGIREQYF
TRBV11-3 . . CASSRTLRETQYF
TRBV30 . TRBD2 CAWSVLAGGPDTQYF
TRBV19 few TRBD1 CASSITGTGDIQYF
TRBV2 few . CASRNPTGLWSTEAFF
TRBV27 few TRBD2 CASSPSGEAGEHTDTQYF
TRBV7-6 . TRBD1 CASSFGTGANQPQHF
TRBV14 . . CASSRNTGNYGYTF
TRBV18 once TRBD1 CASSPRPQGERNTEAFF
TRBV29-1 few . CSVAGTPRSYEQYF
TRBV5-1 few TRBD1 CASSLGTGDVELFF
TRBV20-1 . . CSEGDRDGYTF
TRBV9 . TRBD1 CASSPLDIQGGEAFF
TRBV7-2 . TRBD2 CASSLGWDYSYEQYF
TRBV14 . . CASSHRGGRSPLHF
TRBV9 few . CASSVGGGAGYTF
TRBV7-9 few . CASSLDVAVGYTF
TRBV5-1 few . CASSLVSVRDSPLHF
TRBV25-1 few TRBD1 CASSPGQIQETQYF
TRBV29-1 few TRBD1 CSVKGTDLNSPLHF
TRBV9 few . CASSVTSDTYGGGYTF
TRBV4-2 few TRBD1 CASSHGDQTGRGNQPQHF
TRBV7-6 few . CASSLAPPAIGSYGYTF
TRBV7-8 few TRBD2 CASSFSGVTGELFF
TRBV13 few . CASSFRGAGEQYF
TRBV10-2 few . CASSDPGTTFEQYF
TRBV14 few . CASSHRRSSYNSPLHF
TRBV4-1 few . CASSPGTDSGNTIYF
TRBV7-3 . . CASSFNPPNEQFF
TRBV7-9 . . CASMWGDNEKLFF
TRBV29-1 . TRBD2 CSVPLHSGGNTGELFF
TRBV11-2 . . CASSRQADQPQHF
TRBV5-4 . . CASSLGQGATEAFF
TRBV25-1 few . CASSEYRGQVDNSPLHF
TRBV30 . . CAWSVRQASGWTQYF
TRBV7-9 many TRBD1 CASSSTGDSYEQYF
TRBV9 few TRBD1 CASSLRLQGANTGELFF
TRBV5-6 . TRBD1 CASRRQGWDSPLHF
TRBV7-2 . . CASSSLRGQETQYF
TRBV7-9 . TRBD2 CASSLVSSGVNNEQFF
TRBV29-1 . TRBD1 CSVAGGGTEAFF
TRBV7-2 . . CASSLSLGDGYNSPLHF
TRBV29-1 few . CSVSTPNYGYTF
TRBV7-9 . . CASSLEGGNEQFF